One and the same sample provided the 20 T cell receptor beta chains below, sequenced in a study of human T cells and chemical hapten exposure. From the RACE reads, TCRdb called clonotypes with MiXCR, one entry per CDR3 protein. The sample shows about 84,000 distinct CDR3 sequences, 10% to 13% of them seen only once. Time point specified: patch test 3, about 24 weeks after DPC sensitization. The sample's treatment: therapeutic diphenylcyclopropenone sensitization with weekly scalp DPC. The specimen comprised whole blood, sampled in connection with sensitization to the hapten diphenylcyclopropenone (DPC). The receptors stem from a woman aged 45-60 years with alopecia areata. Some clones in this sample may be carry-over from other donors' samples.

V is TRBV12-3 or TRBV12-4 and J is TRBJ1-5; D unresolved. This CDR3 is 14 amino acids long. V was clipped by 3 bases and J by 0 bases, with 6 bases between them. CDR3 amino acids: CASSLAVSNQPQHF. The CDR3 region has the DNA TGTGCCAGCAGTTTGGCAGTTAGCAATCAGCCCCAGCATTTT.

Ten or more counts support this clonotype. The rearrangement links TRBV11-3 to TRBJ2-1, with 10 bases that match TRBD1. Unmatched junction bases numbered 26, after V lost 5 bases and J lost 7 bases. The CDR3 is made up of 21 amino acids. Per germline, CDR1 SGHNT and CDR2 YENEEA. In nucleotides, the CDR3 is TGTGCCAGCAGCCTAAGGTGGCCGGGACAGGGGCCTCAGTGGTTGCGGAATGAGCAGTTCTTC. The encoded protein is CASSLRWPGQGPQWLRNEQFF.

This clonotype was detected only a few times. CDR3 region: CASSPRGGLADISYEQYF. The CDR3 bases are TGTGCCAGCAGTCCCAGGGGGGGACTAGCGGATATCTCCTACGAGCAGTACTTC. The chain carries TRBV12-3 or TRBV12-4 and TRBJ2-7; 11 bases are shared with TRBD2. This CDR3 contains 18 residues. V dropped 5 bases and J dropped 0; count of bases not matched to a gene: 12.

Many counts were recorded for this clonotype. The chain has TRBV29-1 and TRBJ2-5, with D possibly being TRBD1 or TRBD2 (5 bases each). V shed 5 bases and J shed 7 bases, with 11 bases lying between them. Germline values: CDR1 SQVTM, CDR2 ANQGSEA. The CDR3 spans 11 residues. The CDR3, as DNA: TGCAGCGTTCTTGGGGGTGCGACCCAGTACTTC. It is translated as CSVLGGATQYF.

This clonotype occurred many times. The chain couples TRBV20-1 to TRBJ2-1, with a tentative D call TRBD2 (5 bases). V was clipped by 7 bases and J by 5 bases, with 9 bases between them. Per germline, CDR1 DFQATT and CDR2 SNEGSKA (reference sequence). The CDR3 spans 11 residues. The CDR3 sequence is CSGSGNNEQFF. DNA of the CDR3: TGCAGTGGGTCCGGGAACAATGAGCAGTTCTTC.

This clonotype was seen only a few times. CDR3 sequence reads: CASSSRRSYNEQFF. For the CDR3, the DNA is TGTGCCAGCAGCTCCCGGAGGAGTTACAATGAGCAGTTCTTC. The rearrangement joins TRBV7-2 to TRBJ2-1; TRBD2 might be the D (5 bases). CDR3 length: 14 residues. The germline V and J ends were trimmed by 4 bases and 4 bases, with 11 bases remaining between them. Germline V gives CDR1 SGHTA, CDR2 FQGNSA.

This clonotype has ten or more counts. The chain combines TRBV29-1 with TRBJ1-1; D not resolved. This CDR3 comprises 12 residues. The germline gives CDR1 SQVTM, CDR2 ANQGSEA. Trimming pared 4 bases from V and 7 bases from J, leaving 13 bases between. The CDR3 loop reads CSVAIAGLEAFF. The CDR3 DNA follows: TGCAGCGTTGCCATCGCCGGACTTGAAGCTTTCTTT.

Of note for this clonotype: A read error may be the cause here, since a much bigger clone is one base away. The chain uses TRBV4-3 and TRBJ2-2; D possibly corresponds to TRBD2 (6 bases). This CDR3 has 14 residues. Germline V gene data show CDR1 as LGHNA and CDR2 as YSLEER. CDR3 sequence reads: CASRQDRGVGELFF. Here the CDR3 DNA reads TGCGCCAGCAGACAAGATCGCGGGGTCGGGGAGCTGTTTTTT.

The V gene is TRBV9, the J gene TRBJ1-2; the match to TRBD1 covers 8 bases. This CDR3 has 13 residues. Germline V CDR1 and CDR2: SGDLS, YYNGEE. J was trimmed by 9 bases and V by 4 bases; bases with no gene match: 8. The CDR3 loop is CASSPGGDPSYTF. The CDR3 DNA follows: TGTGCCAGCAGCCCAGGGGGCGATCCCAGCTACACCTTC.

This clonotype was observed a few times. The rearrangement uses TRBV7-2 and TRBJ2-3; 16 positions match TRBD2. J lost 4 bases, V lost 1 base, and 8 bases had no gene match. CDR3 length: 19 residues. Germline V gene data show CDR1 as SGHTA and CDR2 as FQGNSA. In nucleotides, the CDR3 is TGTGCCAGCAGCTTAGGGGGACTAGCGGGAGGGCCTGGCCCAGATACGCAGTATTTT. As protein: CASSLGGLAGGPGPDTQYF. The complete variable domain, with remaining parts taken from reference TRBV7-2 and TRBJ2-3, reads GAGVSQSPSNKVTEKGKDVELRCDPISGHTALYWYRQSLGQGLEFLIYFQGNSAPDKSGLPSDRFSAERTGGSVSTLTIQRTQQEDSAVYLCASSLGGLAGGPGPDTQYFGPGTRLTVL.

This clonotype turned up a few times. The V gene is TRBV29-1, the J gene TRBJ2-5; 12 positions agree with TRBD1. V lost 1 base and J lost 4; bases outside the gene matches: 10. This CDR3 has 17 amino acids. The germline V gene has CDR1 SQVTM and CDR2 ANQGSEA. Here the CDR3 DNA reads TGCAGCGTTGAAGCGAAAAAGGGACAGGGGGCGTTAGAGACCCAGTACTTC. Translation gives CSVEAKKGQGALETQYF.

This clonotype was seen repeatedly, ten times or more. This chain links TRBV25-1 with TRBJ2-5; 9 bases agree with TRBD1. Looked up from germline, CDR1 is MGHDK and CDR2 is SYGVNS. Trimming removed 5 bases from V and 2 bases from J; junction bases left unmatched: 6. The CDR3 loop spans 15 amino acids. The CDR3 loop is CASSRPDRGQETQYF. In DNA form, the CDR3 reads TGTGCCAGCAGTAGACCCGACAGGGGGCAAGAGACCCAGTACTTC.

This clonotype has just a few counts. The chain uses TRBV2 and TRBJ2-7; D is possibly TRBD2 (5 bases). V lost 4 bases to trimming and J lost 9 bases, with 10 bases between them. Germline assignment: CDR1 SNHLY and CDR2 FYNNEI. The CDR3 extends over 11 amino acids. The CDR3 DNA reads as TGTGCCAGCAGTGTGAGAGAGGGGCAGTACTTC. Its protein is CASSVREGQYF. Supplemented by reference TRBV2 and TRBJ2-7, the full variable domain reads EPEVTQTPSHQVTQMGQEVILRCVPISNHLYFYWYRQILGQKVEFLVSFYNNEISEKSEIFDDQFSVERPDGSNFTLKIRSTKLEDSAMYFCASSVREGQYFGPGTRLTVT.

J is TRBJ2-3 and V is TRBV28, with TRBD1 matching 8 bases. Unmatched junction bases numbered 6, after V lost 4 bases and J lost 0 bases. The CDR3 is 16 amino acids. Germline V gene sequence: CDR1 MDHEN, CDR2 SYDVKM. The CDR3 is CASSSPRTGSTDTQYF. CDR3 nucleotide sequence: TGTGCCAGCAGTTCCCCCCGGACAGGGAGCACAGATACGCAGTATTTT.

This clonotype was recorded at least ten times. CDR3 DNA: TGTGCCACCAGTGCCTTGACTGGGACTCCTCCTTACACAGATACGCAGTATTTT. Protein sequence: CATSALTGTPPYTDTQYF. This chain links TRBV24-1 with TRBJ2-3, with a weak D call TRBD2 (6 bases). Trimming stripped 5 bases from V and 2 bases from J, with 22 bases between. The length of the CDR3 is 18 residues. Germline V lookup: CDR1 KGHDR, CDR2 SFDVKD.

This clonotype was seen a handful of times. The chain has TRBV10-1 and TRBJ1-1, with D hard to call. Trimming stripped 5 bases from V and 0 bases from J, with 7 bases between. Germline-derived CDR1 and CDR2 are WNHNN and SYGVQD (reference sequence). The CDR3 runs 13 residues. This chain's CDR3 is CASSRAMNTEAFF. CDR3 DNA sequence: TGCGCCAGCAGTAGGGCAATGAACACTGAAGCTTTCTTT.

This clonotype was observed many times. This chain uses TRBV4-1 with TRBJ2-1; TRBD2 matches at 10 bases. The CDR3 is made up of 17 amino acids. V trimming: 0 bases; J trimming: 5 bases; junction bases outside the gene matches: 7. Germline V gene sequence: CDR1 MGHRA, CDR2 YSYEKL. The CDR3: CASSQDRQTSGHNEQFF. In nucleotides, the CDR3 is TGCGCCAGCAGCCAAGATCGCCAGACTAGCGGGCACAATGAGCAGTTCTTC.

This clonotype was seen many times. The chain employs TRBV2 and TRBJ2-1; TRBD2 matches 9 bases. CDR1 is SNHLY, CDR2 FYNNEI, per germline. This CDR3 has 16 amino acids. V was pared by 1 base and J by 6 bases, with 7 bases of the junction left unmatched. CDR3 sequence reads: CASSEVRLAVFNEQFF. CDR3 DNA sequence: TGTGCCAGCAGTGAAGTTAGACTAGCGGTATTCAATGAGCAGTTCTTC.

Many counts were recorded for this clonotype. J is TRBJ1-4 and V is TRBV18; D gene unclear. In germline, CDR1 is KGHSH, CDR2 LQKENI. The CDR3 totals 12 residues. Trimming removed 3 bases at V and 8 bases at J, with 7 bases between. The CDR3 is CASSPAWEKLFF. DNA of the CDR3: TGTGCCAGCTCACCCGCGTGGGAAAAACTGTTTTTT.

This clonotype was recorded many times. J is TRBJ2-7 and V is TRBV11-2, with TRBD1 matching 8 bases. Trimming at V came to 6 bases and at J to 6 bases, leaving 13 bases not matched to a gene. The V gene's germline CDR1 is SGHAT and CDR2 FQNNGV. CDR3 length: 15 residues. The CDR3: CASSRHVRTGLEQYF. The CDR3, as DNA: TGTGCCAGCAGTCGACACGTGAGGACAGGGCTCGAGCAGTACTTC.